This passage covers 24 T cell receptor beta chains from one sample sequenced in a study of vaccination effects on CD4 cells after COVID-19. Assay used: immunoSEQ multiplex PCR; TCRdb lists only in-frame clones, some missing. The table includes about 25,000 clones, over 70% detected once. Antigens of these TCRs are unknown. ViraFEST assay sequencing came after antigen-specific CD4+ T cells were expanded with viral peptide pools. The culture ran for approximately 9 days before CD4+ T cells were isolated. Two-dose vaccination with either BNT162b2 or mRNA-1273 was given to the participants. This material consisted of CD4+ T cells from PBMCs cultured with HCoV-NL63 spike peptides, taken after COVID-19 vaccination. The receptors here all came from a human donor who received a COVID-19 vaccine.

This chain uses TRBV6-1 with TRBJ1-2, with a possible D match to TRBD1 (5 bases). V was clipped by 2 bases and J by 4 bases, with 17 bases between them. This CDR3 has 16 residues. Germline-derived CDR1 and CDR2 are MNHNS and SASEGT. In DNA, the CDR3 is TGTGCCAGCAGTGAAAGCGGGCGGGGGTTGGGCTATGGCTACACCTTC. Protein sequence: CASSESGRGLGYGYTF.

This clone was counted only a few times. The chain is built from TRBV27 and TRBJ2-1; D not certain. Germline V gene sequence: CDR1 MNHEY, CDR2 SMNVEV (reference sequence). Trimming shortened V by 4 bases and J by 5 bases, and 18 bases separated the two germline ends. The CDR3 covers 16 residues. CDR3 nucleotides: TGTGCCAGCAGTTCCGGCCGCCTTGCTGGCAACAATGAGCAGTTCTTC. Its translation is CASSSGRLAGNNEQFF.

The CDR3 nucleotides are TGTGCCAGTAGCCCATCTAGGGGGAGGGGCAATCAGCCCCAGCATTTT. This gives the protein CASSPSRGRGNQPQHF. This rearrangement joins TRBV19 to TRBJ1-5; TRBD1 is a possible D gene (6 bases). The germline V and J ends were trimmed by 6 bases and 2 bases, with 17 bases remaining between them. There are 16 residues in the CDR3. CDR1 and CDR2 (germline): LNHDA, SQIVND (reference sequence). The full variable domain, in which reference TRBV19 and TRBJ1-5 provide the parts outside the CDR3, is DGGITQSPKYLFRKEGQNVTLSCEQNLNHDAMYWYRQDPGQGLRLIYYSQIVNDFQKGDIAEGYSVSREKKESFPLTVTSAQKNPTAFYLCASSPSRGRGNQPQHFGDGTRLSIL.

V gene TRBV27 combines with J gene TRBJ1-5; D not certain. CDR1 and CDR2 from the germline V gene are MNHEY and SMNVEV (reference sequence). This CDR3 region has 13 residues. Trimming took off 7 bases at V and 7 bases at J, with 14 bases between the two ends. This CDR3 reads CASNPLSGQPQHF. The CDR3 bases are TGTGCCAGCAACCCCCTCTCGGGACAGCCCCAGCATTTT.

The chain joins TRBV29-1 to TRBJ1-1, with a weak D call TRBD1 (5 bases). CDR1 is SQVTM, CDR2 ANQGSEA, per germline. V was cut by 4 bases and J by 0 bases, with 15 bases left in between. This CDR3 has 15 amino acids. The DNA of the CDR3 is TGCAGCGTTGTGACAGTTGCTTTTATGAACACTGAAGCTTTCTTT. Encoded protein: CSVVTVAFMNTEAFF.

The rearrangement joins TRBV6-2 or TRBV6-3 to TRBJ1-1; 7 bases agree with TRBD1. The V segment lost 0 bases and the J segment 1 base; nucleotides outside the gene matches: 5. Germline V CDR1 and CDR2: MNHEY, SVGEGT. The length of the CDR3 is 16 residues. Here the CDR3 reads CASSYSLGQKNTEAFF. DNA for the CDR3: TGTGCCAGCAGTTACTCATTGGGACAGAAGAACACTGAAGCTTTCTTT.

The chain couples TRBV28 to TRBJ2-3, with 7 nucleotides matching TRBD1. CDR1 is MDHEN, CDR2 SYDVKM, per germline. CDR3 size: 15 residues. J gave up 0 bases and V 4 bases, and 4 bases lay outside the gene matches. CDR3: CASSYGTESTDTQYF. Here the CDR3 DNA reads TGTGCCAGCAGTTATGGGACAGAGAGCACAGATACGCAGTATTTT.

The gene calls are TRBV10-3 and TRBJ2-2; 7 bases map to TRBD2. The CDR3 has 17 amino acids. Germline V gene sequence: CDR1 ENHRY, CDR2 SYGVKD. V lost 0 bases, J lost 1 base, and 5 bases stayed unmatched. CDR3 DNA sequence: TGTGCCATCAGTGAGTCGTTAAAGCGGGAGAACACCGGGGAGCTGTTTTTT. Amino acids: CAISESLKRENTGELFF.

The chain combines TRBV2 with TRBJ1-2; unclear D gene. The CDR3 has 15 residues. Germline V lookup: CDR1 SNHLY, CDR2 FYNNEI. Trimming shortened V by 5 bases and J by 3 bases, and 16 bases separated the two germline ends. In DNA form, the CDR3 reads TGTGCCAGCAGTCAGGCTCCAGGTGGGGACTATGGCTACACCTTC. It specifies CASSQAPGGDYGYTF.

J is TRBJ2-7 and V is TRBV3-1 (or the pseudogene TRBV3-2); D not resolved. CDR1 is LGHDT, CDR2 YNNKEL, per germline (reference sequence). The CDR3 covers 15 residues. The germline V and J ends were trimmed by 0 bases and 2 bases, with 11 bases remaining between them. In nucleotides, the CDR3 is TGTGCCAGCAGCCAAGATCGGCAGGAACCCTACGAGCAGTACTTC. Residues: CASSQDRQEPYEQYF.

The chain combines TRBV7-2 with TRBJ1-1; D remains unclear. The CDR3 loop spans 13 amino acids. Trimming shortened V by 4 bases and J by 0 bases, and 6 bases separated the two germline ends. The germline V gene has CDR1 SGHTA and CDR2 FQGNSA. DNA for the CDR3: TGTGCCAGCAGCTGGGCGTTGAACACTGAAGCTTTCTTT. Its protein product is CASSWALNTEAFF.

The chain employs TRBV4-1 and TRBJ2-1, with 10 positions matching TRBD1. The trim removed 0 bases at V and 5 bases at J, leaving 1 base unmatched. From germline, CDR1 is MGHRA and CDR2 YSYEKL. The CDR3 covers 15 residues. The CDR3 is CASSQEDRGNNEQFF. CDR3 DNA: TGCGCCAGCAGCCAAGAGGACAGGGGGAACAATGAGCAGTTCTTC.

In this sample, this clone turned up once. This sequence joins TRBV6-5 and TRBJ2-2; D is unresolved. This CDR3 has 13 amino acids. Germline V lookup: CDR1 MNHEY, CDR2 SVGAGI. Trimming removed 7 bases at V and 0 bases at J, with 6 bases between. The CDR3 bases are TGTGCCAGCACCCAAGCGAACACCGGGGAGCTGTTTTTT. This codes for CASTQANTGELFF.

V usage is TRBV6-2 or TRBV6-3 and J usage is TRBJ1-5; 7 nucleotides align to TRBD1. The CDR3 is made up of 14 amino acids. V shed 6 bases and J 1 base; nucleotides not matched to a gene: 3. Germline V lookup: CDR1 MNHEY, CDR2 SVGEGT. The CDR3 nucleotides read TGTGCCAGCAGCGACAGGGAAAGCAATCAGCCCCAGCATTTT. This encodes CASSDRESNQPQHF.

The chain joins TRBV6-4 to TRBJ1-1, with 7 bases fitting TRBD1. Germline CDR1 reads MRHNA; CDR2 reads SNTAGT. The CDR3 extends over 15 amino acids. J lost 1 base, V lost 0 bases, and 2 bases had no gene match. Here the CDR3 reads CASSDSTGWNTEAFF. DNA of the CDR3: TGTGCCAGCAGTGACTCGACAGGGTGGAACACTGAAGCTTTCTTT.

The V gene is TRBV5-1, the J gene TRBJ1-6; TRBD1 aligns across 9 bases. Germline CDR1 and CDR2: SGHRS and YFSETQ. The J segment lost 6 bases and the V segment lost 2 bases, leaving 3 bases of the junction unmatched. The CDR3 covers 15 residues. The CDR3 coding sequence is TGCGCCAGCAGCTTAGGACAGGGGCGTAATTCACCCCTCCACTTT. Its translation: CASSLGQGRNSPLHF.

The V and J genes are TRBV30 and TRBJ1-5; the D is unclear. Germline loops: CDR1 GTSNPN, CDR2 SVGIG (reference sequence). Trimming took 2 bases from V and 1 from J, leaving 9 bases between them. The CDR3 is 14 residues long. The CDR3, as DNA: TGTGCCTGGAGTATTGGCTCCAGCAATCAGCCCCAGCATTTT. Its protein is CAWSIGSSNQPQHF.

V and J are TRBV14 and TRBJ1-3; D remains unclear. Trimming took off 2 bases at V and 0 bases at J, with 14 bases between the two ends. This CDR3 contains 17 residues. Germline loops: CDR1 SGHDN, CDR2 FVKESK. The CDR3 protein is CASSQRFEVFSGNTIYF. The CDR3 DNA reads TGTGCCAGCAGCCAACGCTTTGAGGTTTTCTCTGGAAACACCATATATTTT.

The CDR3 DNA reads as TGCAGCGTTGAAGATGGGAGGAGGTTTACTTACAATGAGCAGTTCTTC. This translates into CSVEDGRRFTYNEQFF. V gene TRBV29-1 combines with J gene TRBJ2-1; D is perhaps TRBD2 (6 bases). Germline V gives CDR1 SQVTM, CDR2 ANQGSEA. CDR3 length: 16 residues. V was cut by 0 bases and J by 4 bases, with 16 bases left in between.

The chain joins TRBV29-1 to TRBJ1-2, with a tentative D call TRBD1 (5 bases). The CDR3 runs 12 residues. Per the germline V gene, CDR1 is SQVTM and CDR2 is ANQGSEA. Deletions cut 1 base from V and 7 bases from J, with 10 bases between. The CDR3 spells CSVEGSGGGYTF. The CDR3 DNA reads TGCAGCGTTGAAGGGTCGGGGGGTGGCTACACCTTC.

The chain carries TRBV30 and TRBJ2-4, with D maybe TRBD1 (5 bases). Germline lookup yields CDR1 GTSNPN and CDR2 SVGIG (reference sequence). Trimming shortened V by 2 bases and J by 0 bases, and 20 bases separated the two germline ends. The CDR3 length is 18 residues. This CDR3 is CAWSSLRRQPGAKNIQYF. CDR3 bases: TGTGCCTGGAGTTCTCTCCGCCGACAGCCGGGAGCCAAAAACATTCAGTACTTC.

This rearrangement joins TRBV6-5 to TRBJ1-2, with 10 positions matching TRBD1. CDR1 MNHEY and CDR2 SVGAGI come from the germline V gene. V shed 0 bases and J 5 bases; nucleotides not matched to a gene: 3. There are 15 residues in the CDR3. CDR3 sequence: CASSYSRTGGYGYTF. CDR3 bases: TGTGCCAGCAGTTACTCGCGGACAGGGGGTTATGGCTACACCTTC.

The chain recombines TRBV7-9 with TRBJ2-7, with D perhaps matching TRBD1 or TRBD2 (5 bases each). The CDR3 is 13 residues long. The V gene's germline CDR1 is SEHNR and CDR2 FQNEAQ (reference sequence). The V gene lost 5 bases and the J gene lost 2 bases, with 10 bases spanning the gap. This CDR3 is CASSARDPYEQYF. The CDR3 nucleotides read TGTGCCAGCAGCGCCCGGGACCCCTACGAGCAGTACTTC.

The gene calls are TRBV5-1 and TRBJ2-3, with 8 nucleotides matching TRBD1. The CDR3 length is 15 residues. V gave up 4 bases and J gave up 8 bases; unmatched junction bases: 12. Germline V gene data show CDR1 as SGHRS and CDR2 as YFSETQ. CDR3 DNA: TGCGCCAGCAGCAAACAGGGGGTCGCCCCGGGTACGCAGTATTTT. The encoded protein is CASSKQGVAPGTQYF.